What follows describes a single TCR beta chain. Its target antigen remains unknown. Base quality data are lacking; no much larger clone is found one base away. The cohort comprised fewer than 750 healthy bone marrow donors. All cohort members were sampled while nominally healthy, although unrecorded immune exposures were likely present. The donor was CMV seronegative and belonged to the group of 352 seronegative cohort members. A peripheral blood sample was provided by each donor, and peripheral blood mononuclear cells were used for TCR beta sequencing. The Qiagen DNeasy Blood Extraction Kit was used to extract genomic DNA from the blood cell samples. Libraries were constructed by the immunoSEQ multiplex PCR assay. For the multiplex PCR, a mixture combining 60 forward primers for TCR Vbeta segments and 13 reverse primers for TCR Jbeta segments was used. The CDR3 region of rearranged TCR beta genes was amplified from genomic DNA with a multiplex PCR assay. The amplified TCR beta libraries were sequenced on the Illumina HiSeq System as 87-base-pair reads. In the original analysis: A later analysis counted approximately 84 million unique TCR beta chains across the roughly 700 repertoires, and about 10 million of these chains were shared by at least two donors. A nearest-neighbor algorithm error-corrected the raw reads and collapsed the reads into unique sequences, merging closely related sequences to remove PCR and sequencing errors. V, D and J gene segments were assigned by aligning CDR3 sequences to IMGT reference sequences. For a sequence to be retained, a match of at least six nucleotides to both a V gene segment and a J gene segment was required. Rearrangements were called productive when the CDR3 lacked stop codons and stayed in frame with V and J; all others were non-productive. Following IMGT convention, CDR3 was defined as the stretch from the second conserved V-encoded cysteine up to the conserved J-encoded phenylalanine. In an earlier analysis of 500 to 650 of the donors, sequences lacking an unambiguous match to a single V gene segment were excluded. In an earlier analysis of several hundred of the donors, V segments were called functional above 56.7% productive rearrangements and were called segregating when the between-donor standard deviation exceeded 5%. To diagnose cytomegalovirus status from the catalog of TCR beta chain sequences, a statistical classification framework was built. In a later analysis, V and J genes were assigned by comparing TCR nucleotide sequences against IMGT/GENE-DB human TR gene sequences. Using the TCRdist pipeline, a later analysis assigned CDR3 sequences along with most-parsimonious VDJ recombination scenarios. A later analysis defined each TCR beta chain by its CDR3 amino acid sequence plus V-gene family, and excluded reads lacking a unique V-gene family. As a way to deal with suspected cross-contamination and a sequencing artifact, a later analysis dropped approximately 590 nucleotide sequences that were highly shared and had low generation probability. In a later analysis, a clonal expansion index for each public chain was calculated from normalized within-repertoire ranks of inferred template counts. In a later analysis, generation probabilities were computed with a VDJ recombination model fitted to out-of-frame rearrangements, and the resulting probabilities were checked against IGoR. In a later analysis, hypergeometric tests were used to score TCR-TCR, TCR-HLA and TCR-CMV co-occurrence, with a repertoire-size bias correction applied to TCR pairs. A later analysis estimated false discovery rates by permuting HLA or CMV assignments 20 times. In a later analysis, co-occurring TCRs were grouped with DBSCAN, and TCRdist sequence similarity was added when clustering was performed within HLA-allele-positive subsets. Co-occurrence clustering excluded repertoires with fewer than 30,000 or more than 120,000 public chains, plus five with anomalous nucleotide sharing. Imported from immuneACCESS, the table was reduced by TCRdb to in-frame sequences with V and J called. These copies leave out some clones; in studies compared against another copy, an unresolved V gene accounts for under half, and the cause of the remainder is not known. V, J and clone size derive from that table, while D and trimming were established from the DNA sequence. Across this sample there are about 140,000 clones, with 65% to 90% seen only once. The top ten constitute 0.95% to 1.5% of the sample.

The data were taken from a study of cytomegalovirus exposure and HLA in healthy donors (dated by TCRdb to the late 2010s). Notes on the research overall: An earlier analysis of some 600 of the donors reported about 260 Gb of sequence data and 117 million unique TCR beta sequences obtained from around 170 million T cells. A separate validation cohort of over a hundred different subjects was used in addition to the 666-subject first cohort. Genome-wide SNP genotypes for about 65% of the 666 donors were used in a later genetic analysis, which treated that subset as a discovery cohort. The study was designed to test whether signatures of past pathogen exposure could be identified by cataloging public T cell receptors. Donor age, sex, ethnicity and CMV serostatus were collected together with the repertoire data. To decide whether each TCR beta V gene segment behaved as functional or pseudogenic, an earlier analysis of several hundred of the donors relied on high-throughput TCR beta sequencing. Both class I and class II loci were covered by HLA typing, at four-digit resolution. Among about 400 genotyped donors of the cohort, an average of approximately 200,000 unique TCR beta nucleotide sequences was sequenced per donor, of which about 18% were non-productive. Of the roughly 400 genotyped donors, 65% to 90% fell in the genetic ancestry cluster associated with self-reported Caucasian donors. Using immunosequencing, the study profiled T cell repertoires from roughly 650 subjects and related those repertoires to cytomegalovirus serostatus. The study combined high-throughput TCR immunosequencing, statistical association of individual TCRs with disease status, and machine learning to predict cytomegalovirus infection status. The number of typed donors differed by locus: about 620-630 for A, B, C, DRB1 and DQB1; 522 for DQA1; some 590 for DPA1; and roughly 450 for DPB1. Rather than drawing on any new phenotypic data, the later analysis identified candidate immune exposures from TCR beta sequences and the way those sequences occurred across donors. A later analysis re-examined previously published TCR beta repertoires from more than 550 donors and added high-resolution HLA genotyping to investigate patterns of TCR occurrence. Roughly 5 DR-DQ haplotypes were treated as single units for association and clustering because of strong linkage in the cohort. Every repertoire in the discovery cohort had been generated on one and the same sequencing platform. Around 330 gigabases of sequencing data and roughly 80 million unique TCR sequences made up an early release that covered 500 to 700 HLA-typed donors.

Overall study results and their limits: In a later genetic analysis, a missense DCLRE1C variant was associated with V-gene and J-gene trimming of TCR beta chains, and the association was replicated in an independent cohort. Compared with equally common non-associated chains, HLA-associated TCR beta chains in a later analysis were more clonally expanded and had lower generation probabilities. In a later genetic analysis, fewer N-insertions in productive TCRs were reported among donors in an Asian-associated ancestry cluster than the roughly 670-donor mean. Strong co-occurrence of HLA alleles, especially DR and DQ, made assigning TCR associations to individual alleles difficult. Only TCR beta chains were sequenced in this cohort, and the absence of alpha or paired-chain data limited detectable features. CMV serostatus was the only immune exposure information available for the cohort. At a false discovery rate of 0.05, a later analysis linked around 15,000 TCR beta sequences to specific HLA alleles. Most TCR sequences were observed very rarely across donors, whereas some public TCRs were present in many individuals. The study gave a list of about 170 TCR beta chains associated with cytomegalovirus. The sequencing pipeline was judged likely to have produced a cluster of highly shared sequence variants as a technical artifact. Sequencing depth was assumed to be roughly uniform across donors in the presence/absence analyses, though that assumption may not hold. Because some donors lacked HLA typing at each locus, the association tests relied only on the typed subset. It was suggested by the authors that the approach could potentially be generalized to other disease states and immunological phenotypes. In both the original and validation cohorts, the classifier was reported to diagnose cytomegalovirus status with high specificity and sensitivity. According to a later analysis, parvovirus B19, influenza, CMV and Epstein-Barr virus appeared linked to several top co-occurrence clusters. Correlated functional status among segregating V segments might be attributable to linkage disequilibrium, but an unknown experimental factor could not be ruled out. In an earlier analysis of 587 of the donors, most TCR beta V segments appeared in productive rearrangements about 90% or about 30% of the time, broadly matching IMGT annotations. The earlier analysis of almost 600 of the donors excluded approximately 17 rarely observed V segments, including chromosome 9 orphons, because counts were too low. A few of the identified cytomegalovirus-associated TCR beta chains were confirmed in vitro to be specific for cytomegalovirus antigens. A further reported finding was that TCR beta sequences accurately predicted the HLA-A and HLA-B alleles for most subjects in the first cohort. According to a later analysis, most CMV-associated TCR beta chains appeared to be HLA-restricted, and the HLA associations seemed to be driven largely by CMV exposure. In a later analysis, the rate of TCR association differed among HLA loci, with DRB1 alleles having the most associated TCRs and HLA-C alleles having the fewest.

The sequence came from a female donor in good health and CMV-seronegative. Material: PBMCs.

The CDR3 protein is CASSPRQASNTEAFF. The DNA sequence is given as TGTGCCAGCAGCCCCAGACAGGCATCGAACACTGAAGCTTTCTTT. The V gene is TRBV9 and the J gene is TRBJ1-1; the D region possibly corresponds to TRBD1 (6 bases align). CDR3 length: 15 amino acids, cysteine to phenylalanine. The retained sequence is limited to the CDR3, 45 bases, with the frame set at the first base. The germline V gene gives CDR1 as SGDLS and CDR2 as YYNGEE. The V end loses 4 bases and the J end loses 1 base, and a stretch of 14 bases separates them.